This section outlines one TCR beta chain sequence together with its context. These data originate in a study of blood T cell repertoires in COVID-19. Sequencing used immunoSEQ multiplex PCR; TCRdb keeps in-frame clones, though not all of them. The table lists 200,000 to 250,000 clones, nearly 90% of them singletons. Sequencing was done on a sample of PBMCs or T cells enriched from blood (not recorded which). This receptor was identified in a man aged 25-45 years who had recovered from COVID-19.

The CDR3 sequence: CASSTHTGLAGGTDTQYF. The CDR3 region has the DNA TGTGCCAGCAGCACCCACACGGGACTAGCGGGGGGAACAGATACGCAGTATTTT. The genes are TRBV7-6 and TRBJ2-3; 15 positions agree with TRBD2. This CDR3 has 18 residues. Germline CDR1 reads SGHVS; CDR2 reads FNYEAQ. With V trimmed by 5 bases and J by 3 bases, 9 bases remained unmatched.